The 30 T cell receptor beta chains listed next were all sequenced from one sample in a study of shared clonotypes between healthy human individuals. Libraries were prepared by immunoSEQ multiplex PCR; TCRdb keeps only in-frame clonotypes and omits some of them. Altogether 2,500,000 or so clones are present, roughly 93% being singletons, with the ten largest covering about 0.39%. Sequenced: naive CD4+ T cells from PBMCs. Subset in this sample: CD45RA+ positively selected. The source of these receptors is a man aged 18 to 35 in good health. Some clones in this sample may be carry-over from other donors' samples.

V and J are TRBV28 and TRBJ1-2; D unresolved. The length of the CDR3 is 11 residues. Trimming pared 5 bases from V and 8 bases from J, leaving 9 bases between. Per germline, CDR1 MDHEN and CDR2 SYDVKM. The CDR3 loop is CASSQLSGYTF. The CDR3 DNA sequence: TGTGCCAGCAGTCAGCTTTCGGGCTACACCTTC.

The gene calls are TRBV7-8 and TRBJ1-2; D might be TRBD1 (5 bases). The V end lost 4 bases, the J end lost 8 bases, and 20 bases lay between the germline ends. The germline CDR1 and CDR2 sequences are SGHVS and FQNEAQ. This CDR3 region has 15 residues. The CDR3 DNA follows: TGTGCCAGCAGCTCCCTGTACCGGACAACGAAAGGCTACACCTTC. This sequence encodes CASSSLYRTTKGYTF.

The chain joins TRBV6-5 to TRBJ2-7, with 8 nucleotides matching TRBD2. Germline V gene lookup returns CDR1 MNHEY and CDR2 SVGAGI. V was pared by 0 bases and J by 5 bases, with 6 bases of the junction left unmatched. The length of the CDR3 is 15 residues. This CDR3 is CASSYSSGSPHEQYF. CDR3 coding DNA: TGTGCCAGCAGTTACTCAAGCGGGAGCCCCCACGAGCAGTACTTC.

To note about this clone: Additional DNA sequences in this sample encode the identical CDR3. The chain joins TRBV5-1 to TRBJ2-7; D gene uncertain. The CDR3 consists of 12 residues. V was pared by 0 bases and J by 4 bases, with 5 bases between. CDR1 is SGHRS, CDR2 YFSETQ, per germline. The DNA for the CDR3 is TGCGCCAGCAGCTTGGTAGGATACGAGCAGTACTTC. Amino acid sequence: CASSLVGYEQYF.

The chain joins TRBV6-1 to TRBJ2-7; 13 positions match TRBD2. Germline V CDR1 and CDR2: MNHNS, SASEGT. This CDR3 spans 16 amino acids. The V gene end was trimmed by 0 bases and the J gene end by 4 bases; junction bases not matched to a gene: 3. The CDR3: CASSEATSGRLYEQYF. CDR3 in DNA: TGTGCCAGCAGTGAAGCGACTAGCGGGAGGTTATACGAGCAGTACTTC.

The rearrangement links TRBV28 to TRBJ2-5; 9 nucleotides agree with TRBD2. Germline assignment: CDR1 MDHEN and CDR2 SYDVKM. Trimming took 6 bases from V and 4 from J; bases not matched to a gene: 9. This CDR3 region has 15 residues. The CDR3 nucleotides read TGTGCCAGCAGCACTGCGGCGGGAGGGCGAGAGACCCAGTACTTC. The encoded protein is CASSTAAGGRETQYF.

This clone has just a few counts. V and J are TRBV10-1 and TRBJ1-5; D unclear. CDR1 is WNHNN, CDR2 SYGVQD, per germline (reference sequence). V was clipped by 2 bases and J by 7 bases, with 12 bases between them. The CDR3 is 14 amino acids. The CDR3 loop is CASSEGPGDQPQHF. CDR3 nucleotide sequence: TGCGCCAGCAGTGAGGGCCCCGGAGACCAGCCCCAGCATTTT.

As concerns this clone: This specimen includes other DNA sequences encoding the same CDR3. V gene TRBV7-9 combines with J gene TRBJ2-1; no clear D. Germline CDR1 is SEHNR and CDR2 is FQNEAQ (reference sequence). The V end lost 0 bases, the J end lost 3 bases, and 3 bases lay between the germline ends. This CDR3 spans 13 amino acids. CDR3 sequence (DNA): TGTGCCAGCAGCTTAGCGCTCTACAATGAGCAGTTCTTC. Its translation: CASSLALYNEQFF.

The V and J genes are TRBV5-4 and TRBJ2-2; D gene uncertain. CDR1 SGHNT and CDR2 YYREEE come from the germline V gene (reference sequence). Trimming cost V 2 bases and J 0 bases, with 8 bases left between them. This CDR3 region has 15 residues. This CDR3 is CASSFEHTNTGELFF. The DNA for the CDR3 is TGTGCCAGCAGCTTTGAACACACGAACACCGGGGAGCTGTTTTTT.

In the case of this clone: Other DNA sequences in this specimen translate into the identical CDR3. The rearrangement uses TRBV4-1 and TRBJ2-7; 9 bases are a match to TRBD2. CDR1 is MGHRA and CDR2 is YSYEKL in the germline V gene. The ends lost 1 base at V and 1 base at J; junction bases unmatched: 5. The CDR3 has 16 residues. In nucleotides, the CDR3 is TGCGCCAGCAGCCAAGGTAGCGGGAGAATTTCCTACGAGCAGTACTTC. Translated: CASSQGSGRISYEQYF.

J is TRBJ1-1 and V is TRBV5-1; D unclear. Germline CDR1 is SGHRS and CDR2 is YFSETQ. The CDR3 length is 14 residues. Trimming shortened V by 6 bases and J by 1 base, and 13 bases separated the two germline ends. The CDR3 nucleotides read TGCGCCAGCACCGCCGCGGCGCCGAACACTGAAGCTTTCTTT. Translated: CASTAAAPNTEAFF.

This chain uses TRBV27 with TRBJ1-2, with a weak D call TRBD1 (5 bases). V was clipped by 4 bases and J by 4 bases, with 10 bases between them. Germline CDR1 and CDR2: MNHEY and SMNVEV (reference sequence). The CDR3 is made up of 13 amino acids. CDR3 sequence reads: CASSSQGTYGYTF. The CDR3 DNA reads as TGTGCCAGCAGTTCTCAGGGTACCTATGGCTACACCTTC.

In DNA form, the CDR3 reads TGCGCCAGCAGCTTGGGAACAACAATCACTGAAGCTTTCTTT. This gives the protein CASSLGTTITEAFF. The rearrangement links TRBV5-1 to TRBJ1-1; D gene unclear. V lost 0 bases, J lost 4 bases, and 10 bases lay in between. The CDR3 is 14 residues long. Germline assignment: CDR1 SGHRS and CDR2 YFSETQ. The full variable domain, its missing parts supplied by reference TRBV5-1 and TRBJ1-1, is KAGVTQTPRYLIKTRGQQVTLSCSPISGHRSVSWYQQTPGQGLQFLFEYFSETQRNKGNFPGRFSGRQFSNSRSEMNVSTLELGDSALYLCASSLGTTITEAFFGQGTRLTVV.

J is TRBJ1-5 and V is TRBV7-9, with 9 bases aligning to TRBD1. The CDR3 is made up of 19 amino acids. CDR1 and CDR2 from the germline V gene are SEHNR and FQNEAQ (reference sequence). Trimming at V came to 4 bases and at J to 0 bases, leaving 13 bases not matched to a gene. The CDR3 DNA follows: TGTGCCAGCAGCTCGGAAAATTCGGACAGGGGTATTAGCAATCAGCCCCAGCATTTT. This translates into CASSSENSDRGISNQPQHF.

As DNA, the CDR3 is TGTGCCAGCAGTTCCCCTAACCCTTTTAGCGGGAGGGACTCCTACAATGAGCAGTTCTTC. Translation: CASSSPNPFSGRDSYNEQFF. This chain connects TRBV28 to TRBJ2-1; TRBD2 agrees at 11 bases. V was clipped by 4 bases and J by 0 bases; unmatched bases: 14. Germline V gene data show CDR1 as MDHEN and CDR2 as SYDVKM. This CDR3 spans 20 amino acids.

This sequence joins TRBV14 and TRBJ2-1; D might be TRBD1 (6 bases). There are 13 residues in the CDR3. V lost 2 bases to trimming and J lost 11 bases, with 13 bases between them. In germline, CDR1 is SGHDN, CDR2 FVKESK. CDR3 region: CASSQLRGIQQFF. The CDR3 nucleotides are TGTGCCAGCAGCCAACTGAGGGGGATACAGCAGTTCTTC.

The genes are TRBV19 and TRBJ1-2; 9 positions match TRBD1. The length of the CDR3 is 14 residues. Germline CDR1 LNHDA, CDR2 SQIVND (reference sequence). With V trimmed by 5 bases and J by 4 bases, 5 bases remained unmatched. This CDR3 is CASSSGQGTYGYTF. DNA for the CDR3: TGTGCCAGTAGTTCCGGACAGGGGACCTATGGCTACACCTTC.

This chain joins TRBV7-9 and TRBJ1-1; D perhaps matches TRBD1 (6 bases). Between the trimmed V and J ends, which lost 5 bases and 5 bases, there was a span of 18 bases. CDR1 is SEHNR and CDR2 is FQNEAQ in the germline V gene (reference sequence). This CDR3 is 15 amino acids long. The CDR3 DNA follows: TGTGCCAGCAGCGCGCAACAGGGTGGGTGGACTGAAGCTTTCTTT. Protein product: CASSAQQGGWTEAFF. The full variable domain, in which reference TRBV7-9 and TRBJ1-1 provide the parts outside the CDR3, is DTGVSQNPRHKITKRGQNVTFRCDPISEHNRLYWYRQTLGQGPEFLTYFQNEAQLEKSRLLSDRFSAERPKGSFSTLEIQRTEQGDSAMYLCASSAQQGGWTEAFFGQGTRLTVV.

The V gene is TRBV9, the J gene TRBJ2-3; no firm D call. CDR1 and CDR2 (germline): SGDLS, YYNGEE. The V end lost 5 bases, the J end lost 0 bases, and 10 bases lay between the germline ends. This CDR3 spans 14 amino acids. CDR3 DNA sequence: TGTGCCAGCAGAATGGACGTTAGCACAGATACGCAGTATTTT. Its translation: CASRMDVSTDTQYF.

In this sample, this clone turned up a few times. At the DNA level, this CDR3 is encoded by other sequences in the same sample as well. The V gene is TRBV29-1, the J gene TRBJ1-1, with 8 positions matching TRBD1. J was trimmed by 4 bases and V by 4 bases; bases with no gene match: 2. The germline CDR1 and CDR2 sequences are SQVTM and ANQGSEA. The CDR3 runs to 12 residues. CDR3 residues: CSVGRGRTEAFF. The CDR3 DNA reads TGCAGCGTTGGCAGGGGGCGCACTGAAGCTTTCTTT.

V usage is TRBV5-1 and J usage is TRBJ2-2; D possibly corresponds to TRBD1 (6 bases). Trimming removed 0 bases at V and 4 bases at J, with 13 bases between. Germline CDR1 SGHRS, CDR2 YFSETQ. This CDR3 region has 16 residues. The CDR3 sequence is CASSLDGTRGTGELFF. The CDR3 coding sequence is TGCGCCAGCAGCTTGGATGGGACCAGGGGCACCGGGGAGCTGTTTTTT.

The DNA for the CDR3 is TGTGCCAGCAGTGGCGCCGGGGACAGCGGCTATGGCTACACCTTC. Translation: CASSGAGDSGYGYTF. The chain carries TRBV6-1 and TRBJ1-2; 7 bases line up with TRBD1. The CDR3 consists of 15 residues. Losses at the gene ends were 4 bases for V and 4 bases for J; bases not matched to a gene: 9. Germline CDR1 and CDR2: MNHNS and SASEGT.

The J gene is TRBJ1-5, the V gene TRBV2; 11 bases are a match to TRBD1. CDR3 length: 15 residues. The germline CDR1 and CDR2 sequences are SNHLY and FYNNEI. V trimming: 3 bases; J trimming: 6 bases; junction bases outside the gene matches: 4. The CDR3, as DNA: TGTGCCAGCAGTGATGGGACAGGGGGGGTTCAGCCCCAGCATTTT. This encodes CASSDGTGGVQPQHF.

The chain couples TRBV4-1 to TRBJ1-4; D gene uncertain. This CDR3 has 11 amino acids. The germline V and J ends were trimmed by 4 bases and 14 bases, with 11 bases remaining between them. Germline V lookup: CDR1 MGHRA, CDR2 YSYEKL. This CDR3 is CASSRPRVLFF. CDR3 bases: TGCGCCAGCAGCCGTCCTCGTGTGCTGTTTTTT.

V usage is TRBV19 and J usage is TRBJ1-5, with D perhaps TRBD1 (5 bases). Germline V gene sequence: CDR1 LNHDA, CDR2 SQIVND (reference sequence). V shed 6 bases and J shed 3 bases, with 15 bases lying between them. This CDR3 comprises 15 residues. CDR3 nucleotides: TGTGCCAGTAGCGGGACGGGGAGTTTCAATCAGCCCCAGCATTTT. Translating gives CASSGTGSFNQPQHF.

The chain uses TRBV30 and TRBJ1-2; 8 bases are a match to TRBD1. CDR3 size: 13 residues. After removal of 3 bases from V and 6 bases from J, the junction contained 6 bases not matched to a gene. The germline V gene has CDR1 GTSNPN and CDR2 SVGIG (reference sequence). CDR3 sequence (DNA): TGTGCCTGGAGCTACCCAGGGGGCAATGGCTACACCTTC. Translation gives CAWSYPGGNGYTF.

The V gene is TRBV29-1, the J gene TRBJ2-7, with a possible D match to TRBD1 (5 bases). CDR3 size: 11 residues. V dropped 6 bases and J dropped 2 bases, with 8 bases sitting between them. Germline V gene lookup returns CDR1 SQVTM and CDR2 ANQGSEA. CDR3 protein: CSVTRAYEQYF. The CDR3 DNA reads TGCAGCGTGACCAGGGCCTACGAGCAGTACTTC.

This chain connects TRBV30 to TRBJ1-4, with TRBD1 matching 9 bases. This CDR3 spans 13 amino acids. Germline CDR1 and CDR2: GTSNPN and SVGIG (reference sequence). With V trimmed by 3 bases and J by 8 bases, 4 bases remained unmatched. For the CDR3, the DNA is TGTGCCTGGAGCAGAGACAGGGGGGAAAAACTGTTTTTT. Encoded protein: CAWSRDRGEKLFF.

CDR3 nucleotide sequence: TGCGCCAGCAGCTTTACGCGACAGGGTTGGATGAACACTGAAGCTTTCTTT. Protein: CASSFTRQGWMNTEAFF. The chain joins TRBV5-1 to TRBJ1-1; TRBD1 aligns across 7 bases. V shed 2 bases, J shed 0 bases, and the junction held 10 bases outside the gene matches. This CDR3 is built from 17 residues. The germline V gene encodes CDR1 SGHRS and CDR2 YFSETQ.

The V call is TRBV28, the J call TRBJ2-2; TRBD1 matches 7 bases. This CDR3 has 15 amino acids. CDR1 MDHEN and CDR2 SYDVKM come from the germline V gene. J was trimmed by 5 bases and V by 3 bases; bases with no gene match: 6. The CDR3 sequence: CASSFWGQLTGELFF. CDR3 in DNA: TGTGCCAGCAGTTTTTGGGGACAGTTAACCGGGGAGCTGTTTTTT.